These 16 T cell receptor beta chains came from one sample sequenced in a study of blood T cell repertoires in COVID-19 (dated by TCRdb to 2020 to 2021). The library relied on the immunoSEQ multiplex PCR assay. Sourced from immuneACCESS, this table was stored by TCRdb with only in-frame sequences that have V and J called. A share of the clones is absent; for the studies checked, an unresolved V gene accounts for under half, and the remainder has no known explanation. Within this sample are around 300,000 clones, with around 90% of them counted one time only. The leading ten clones occupy 4% to 5.5% of the sample. The specimen sequenced was PBMCs or T cells enriched from blood (not recorded which). The receptors were gathered from a woman aged 18-35 years with acute COVID-19.

This chain links TRBV7-6 with TRBJ1-2; a possible D gene is TRBD1 (5 bases). This CDR3 is built from 15 residues. Between the trimmed V and J ends, which lost 1 base and 5 bases, there was a span of 14 bases. Per the germline V gene, CDR1 is SGHVS and CDR2 is FNYEAQ. The DNA of the CDR3 is TGTGCCAGCAGCTTAGATCGTGTAGGGGTTTATGGCTACACCTTC. Translation: CASSLDRVGVYGYTF. The whole variable domain, remainder taken from reference TRBV7-6 and TRBJ1-2, is GAGVSQSPRYKVTKRGQDVALRCDPISGHVSLYWYRQALGQGPEFLTYFNYEAQQDKSGLPNDRFSAERPEGSISTLTIQRTEQRDSAMYRCASSLDRVGVYGYTFGSGTRLTVV.

The rearrangement links TRBV9 to TRBJ1-1, with D tentatively TRBD1 (6 bases). Trimming left V 4 bases short and J 5 bases short, with 24 bases between. The germline V gene encodes CDR1 SGDLS and CDR2 YYNGEE. CDR3 size: 17 residues. CDR3 DNA: TGTGCCAGCAGCCCACAAACAGGGTATGATACGAGGACTGAAGCTTTCTTT. This gives the protein CASSPQTGYDTRTEAFF. Together with reference TRBV9 and TRBJ1-1, the CDR3 gives the full variable domain: DSGVTQTPKHLITATGQRVTLRCSPRSGDLSVYWYQQSLDQGLQFLIQYYNGEERAKGNILERFSAQQFPDLHSELNLSSLELGDSALYFCASSPQTGYDTRTEAFFGQGTRLTVV.

The chain employs TRBV28 and TRBJ1-5, with TRBD1 matching over 7 bases. Germline assignment: CDR1 MDHEN and CDR2 SYDVKM. The CDR3 contains 15 residues. The V gene end was trimmed by 5 bases and the J gene end by 0 bases; junction bases not matched to a gene: 4. The CDR3, as DNA: TGTGCCAGCAGTATGGGACAGTTTAGCAATCAGCCCCAGCATTTT. It specifies CASSMGQFSNQPQHF.

The J gene is TRBJ2-7, the V gene TRBV4-1; a weak D match, TRBD1 (6 bases). The V gene's germline CDR1 is MGHRA and CDR2 YSYEKL. The CDR3 has 15 residues. V dropped 0 bases and J dropped 2 bases, with 11 bases sitting between them. The chain's CDR3 is CASSQDAGDPYEQYF. The CDR3 DNA reads as TGCGCCAGCAGCCAAGATGCAGGGGACCCCTACGAGCAGTACTTC.

The chain has TRBV24-1 and TRBJ2-1; D is possibly TRBD1 (6 bases). CDR1 and CDR2 (germline): KGHDR, SFDVKD. Trimming removed 3 bases at V and 1 base at J, with 12 bases between. This CDR3 is 16 amino acids long. The CDR3 DNA reads as TGTGCCACCAGTGATCAGGGCAGGGGTTCCTACAATGAGCAGTTCTTC. Protein product: CATSDQGRGSYNEQFF.

The V call is TRBV24-1, the J call TRBJ1-1; 7 bases agree with TRBD1. Per germline, CDR1 KGHDR and CDR2 SFDVKD. This CDR3 has 13 amino acids. J was trimmed by 1 base and V by 7 bases; bases with no gene match: 2. The CDR3 DNA reads as TGTGCCACCAGCGACAGGGCGAACACTGAAGCTTTCTTT. It is translated as CATSDRANTEAFF.

This sequence joins TRBV21-1 and TRBJ2-1; the DNA was not used to check the table's D call, TRBD2. TRBV21-1 is an annotated pseudogene. The CDR3 length is 15 residues. CDR3 amino acids: CASSKEGGSDNEQFF. The DNA for the CDR3 is TGTGCCAGCAGCAAAGAGGGCGGGAGTGACAATGAGCAGTTCTTC.

The rearrangement uses TRBV27 and TRBJ2-7; 7 bases align to TRBD1. The V segment lost 4 bases and the J segment 6 bases; nucleotides outside the gene matches: 9. The CDR3 is 14 residues long. Looked up from germline, CDR1 is MNHEY and CDR2 is SMNVEV (reference sequence). CDR3 in amino acids: CASSSLKGAGEQYF. The CDR3 nucleotides are TGTGCCAGCAGTTCCCTAAAGGGGGCGGGCGAGCAGTACTTC.

The rearrangement links TRBV11-2 to TRBJ1-2; unclear D gene. CDR3 length equals 14 residues. The V end lost 5 bases, the J end lost 1 base, and 11 bases lay between the germline ends. Germline V gene sequence: CDR1 SGHAT, CDR2 FQNNGV. CDR3 region: CASSQHEGNYGYTF. The CDR3 DNA reads TGTGCCAGCAGCCAGCACGAGGGTAACTATGGCTACACCTTC.

This clone has a handful of counts. This chain links TRBV19 with TRBJ2-1, with TRBD2 matching over 8 bases. V gave up 6 bases and J gave up 4 bases; unmatched junction bases: 11. The CDR3 length is 16 residues. Germline V gene lookup returns CDR1 LNHDA and CDR2 SQIVND (reference sequence). The chain's CDR3 is CASSLDGLAAYNEQFF. CDR3 coding DNA: TGTGCCAGTAGCTTAGACGGACTAGCAGCGTACAATGAGCAGTTCTTC.

About this clone itself: The same CDR3 also results from other DNA sequences found in this sample. The gene calls are TRBV28 and TRBJ1-2, with 10 bases that match TRBD1. The CDR3 is 14 amino acids. V gave up 5 bases and J gave up 2 bases; unmatched junction bases: 2. Germline CDR1 MDHEN, CDR2 SYDVKM. The DNA of the CDR3 is TGTGCCAGCAGTACGGGACAGGGGAACTATGGCTACACCTTC. Translation: CASSTGQGNYGYTF.

The chain links TRBV6-5 to TRBJ2-2, with 7 bases aligning to TRBD1. After removal of 6 bases from V and 3 bases from J, the junction contained 4 bases not matched to a gene. This CDR3 region has 14 residues. Germline V gives CDR1 MNHEY, CDR2 SVGAGI. For the CDR3, the DNA is TGTGCCAGCAGCCCCGGGACAGACACCGGGGAGCTGTTTTTT. It yields the protein CASSPGTDTGELFF.

The chain is built from TRBV28 and TRBJ2-7; D possibly corresponds to TRBD1 (6 bases). CDR3 length: 13 amino acids. V lost 6 bases and J lost 3, with 12 bases in between. Germline CDR1 is MDHEN and CDR2 is SYDVKM. The CDR3 sequence: CASRTGINYEQYF. DNA for the CDR3: TGTGCCAGCAGAACAGGGATTAACTACGAGCAGTACTTC.

For this clone: One end of the junction fails to match germline, which may point to a read error. The chain is built from TRBV7-9 and TRBJ2-5; the match to TRBD2 covers 15 bases. This CDR3 comprises 16 residues. Germline V gene sequence: CDR1 SEHNR, CDR2 FQNEAQ (reference sequence). In nucleotides, the CDR3 is TGTGCCAGCAGCTTCACCGGGACTAGCGGGAGGCTAGTAGGGGACTTC. It codes for CASSFTGTSGRLVGDF.

The rearrangement joins TRBV18 to TRBJ1-5, with unresolved D. The V gene lost 0 bases and the J gene lost 6 bases, with 6 bases spanning the gap. The CDR3 is made up of 13 amino acids. Looked up from germline, CDR1 is KGHSH and CDR2 is LQKENI. This CDR3 is CASSPPGGQPQHF. Written as DNA, the CDR3 is TGTGCCAGCTCACCACCCGGTGGTCAGCCCCAGCATTTT.

This clone was detected only once. The V call is TRBV11-2, the J call TRBJ1-5; TRBD1 agrees at 7 bases. Germline V gene sequence: CDR1 SGHAT, CDR2 FQNNGV. The CDR3 consists of 15 residues. The ends lost 5 bases at V and 2 bases at J; junction bases unmatched: 6. The DNA for the CDR3 is TGTGCCAGCAGCGAGGGGGCGCGAGGCAATCAGCCCCAGCATTTT. This encodes CASSEGARGNQPQHF.